The rows below give T cell receptor beta chains drawn from one sample of a study of cytomegalovirus exposure and HLA in healthy donors. Using immunoSEQ multiplex PCR, the repertoire was profiled, and TCRdb retains in-frame clones only, with some absent. Among 150,000 to 200,000 clones listed, roughly 73% were seen once. Material: PBMCs. These receptors were taken from a woman younger than 45 in good health and CMV-seronegative. Each CDR3 is given with its conserved first and last residue. D genes are given only for firm matches. Size is omitted from some rows. Given values are once, few, many or a class for expanded clones.

j_call	d_call	v_call	clone_size	cdr3_nt	cdr3_aa
TRBJ2-7	.	TRBV7-7	.	TGTGCCAGCAGCTTAGAGTCGGGTGGGGAGCAGTACTTC	CASSLESGGEQYF
TRBJ1-1	.	TRBV13	few	TGTGCCAGCAGCTTAGGAGTGGGCAATACCTACACTGAAGCTTTCTTT	CASSLGVGNTYTEAFF
TRBJ2-4	.	TRBV5-1	.	TGCGCCAGCAAACTAGGAACCGGGGAAAACATTCAGTACTTC	CASKLGTGENIQYF
TRBJ1-2	TRBD1	TRBV13	.	TGTGCCAGCAGCCGCCGGGACAGACTATACTATGGCTACACCTTC	CASSRRDRLYYGYTF
TRBJ1-5	TRBD1	TRBV7-6	.	TGTGCCAGCAGCTTAGCTTCAGGGGGCTGGCAGCCCCAGCATTTT	CASSLASGGWQPQHF
TRBJ2-5	TRBD2	TRBV7-2	.	TGTGCCAGCAGCTTAGCACTAGCGGGGGTGGGGAAGACCCAGTACTTC	CASSLALAGVGKTQYF
TRBJ2-1	TRBD1	TRBV5-5	.	TGTGCCAGCAGCTTGGCCAGGGGGCGCAACAATGAGCAGTTCTTC	CASSLARGRNNEQFF
TRBJ1-1	.	TRBV29-1	few	TGCAGCGTTGAGATCACAGGGTCCCCTGAAGCTTTCTTT	CSVEITGSPEAFF
TRBJ1-1	.	TRBV6-1	.	TGTGCCACCCCCCTGGGGGACAATGAAGCTTTCTTT	CATPLGDNEAFF
TRBJ1-3	TRBD1	TRBV6-1	.	TGTGCCAGCAGTGATCGGACAGGTATCTCTGGAAACACCATATATTTT	CASSDRTGISGNTIYF
TRBJ1-3	TRBD1	TRBV6-6	.	TGTGCCAGCAGTTTCTCGGGACAGTACTCTGGAAACACCATATATTTT	CASSFSGQYSGNTIYF
TRBJ1-1	.	TRBV21-1	.	TGTGCCAGCAAGACCCGGGAGGACACTGAAGCTTTCTTT	CASKTREDTEAFF
TRBJ1-5	TRBD1	TRBV4-2	.	TGTGCCAGCAGCCAAAGGGACAGCCAGCCCCAGCATTTT	CASSQRDSQPQHF
TRBJ2-1	.	TRBV5-4	.	TGTGCCAGCCCGGACTTATCCTACAATGAGCAGTTCTTC	CASPDLSYNEQFF
TRBJ2-2	TRBD2	TRBV10-3	.	TGTGCCATCAGTGAGACCGGGGGGGCAGGTACCGGGGAGCTGTTTTTT	CAISETGGAGTGELFF
TRBJ1-1	.	TRBV18	.	TGTGCCAGCTCACCAGTAGTCAGGGTGGTAGGCACTGAAGCTTTCTTT	CASSPVVRVVGTEAFF
TRBJ1-1	TRBD1	TRBV4-1	.	TGCGCCAGCAGTCGGGACAGGGGTAACACTGAAGCTTTCTTT	CASSRDRGNTEAFF
TRBJ2-1	.	TRBV7-9	.	TGTGCCAGCATGTACGGGGAGAGCTCCTACAATGAGCAGTTCTTC	CASMYGESSYNEQFF
TRBJ2-6	.	TRBV5-1	.	TGCGCCAGCAGCATAACTGGGGCCAACGTCCTGACTTTC	CASSITGANVLTF
TRBJ1-5	.	TRBV2	.	TGTGCCAGCAGTGTCGGCAATCAGCCCCAGCATTTT	CASSVGNQPQHF
TRBJ1-2	TRBD1	TRBV6-1	.	TGTGCCAGCAGTGGGGGGAACAGGGGCACCTATGGCTACACCTTC	CASSGGNRGTYGYTF
TRBJ2-4	.	TRBV30	.	TGTGCCTGGAGCGTGATTAGGGGCAAAAACATTCAGTACTTC	CAWSVIRGKNIQYF
TRBJ2-2	TRBD2	TRBV19	.	TGTGCCAGTTCCGGGGGAGGGTCTCGAGGGACCGGGGAGCTGTTTTTT	CASSGGGSRGTGELFF
TRBJ2-7	.	TRBV5-1	.	TGCGCCAGCAGCCCGACAGTAGTTGGCTACGAGCAGTACTTC	CASSPTVVGYEQYF
TRBJ1-5	.	TRBV6-4	few	TGTGCCAGCAGTGGCGGGTTAAATCAGCCCCAGCATTTT	CASSGGLNQPQHF
TRBJ2-2	.	TRBV2	.	TGTGCCAGCCGGTCCGCGGCCCTCACCGGGGAGCTGTTTTTT	CASRSAALTGELFF